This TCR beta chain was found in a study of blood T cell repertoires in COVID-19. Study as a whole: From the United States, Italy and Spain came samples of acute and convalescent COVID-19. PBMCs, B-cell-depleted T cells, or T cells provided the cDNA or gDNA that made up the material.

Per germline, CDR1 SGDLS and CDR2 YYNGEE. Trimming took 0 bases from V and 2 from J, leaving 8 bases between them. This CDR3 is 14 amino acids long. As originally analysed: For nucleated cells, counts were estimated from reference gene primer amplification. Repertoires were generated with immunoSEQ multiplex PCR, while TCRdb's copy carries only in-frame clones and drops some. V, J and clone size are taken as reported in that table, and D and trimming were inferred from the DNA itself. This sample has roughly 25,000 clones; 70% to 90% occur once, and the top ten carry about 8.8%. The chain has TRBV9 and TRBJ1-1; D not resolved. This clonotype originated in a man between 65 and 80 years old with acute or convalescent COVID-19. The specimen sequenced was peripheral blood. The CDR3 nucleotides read TGTGCCAGCAGCGTAGCCCAGAAAAACACTGAAGCTTTCTTT. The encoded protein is CASSVAQKNTEAFF.